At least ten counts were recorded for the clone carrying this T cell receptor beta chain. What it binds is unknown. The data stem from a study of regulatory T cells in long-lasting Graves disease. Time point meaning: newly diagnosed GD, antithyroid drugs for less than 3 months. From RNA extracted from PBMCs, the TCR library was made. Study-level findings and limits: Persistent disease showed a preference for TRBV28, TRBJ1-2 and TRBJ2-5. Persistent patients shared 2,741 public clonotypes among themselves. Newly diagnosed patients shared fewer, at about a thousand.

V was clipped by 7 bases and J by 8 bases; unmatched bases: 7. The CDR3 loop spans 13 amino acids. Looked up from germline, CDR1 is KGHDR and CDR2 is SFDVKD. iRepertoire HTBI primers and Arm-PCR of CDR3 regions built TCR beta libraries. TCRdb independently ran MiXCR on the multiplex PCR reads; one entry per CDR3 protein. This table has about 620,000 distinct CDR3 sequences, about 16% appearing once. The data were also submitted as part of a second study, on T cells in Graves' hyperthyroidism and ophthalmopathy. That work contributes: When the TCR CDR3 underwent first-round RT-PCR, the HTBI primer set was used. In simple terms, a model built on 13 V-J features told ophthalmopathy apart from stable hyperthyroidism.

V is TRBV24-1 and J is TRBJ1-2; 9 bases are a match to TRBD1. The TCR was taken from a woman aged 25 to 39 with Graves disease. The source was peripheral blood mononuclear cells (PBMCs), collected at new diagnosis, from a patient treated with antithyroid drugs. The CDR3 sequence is CATRSGQGGGYTF. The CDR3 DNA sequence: TGTGCCACCAGGTCGGGACAGGGTGGAGGCTACACCTTC.